Each of the 26 T cell receptor beta chains below was sequenced from the same sample in a study of spatial heterogeneity in lung cancer. Time point denoted: sample taken at primary tumor resection. Study findings and constraints: Intratumoral expanded alpha and beta TCR counts were found to track tumor mutation counts.

These TCRs' antigens remain unknown. Each CDR3 protein is one row after TCRdb ran MiXCR on the 5' RACE reads. Of some 97,000 distinct CDR3 sequences in the sample, 4% to 4.5% are singletons; the top ten hold 20% to 25%. The specimen comprised lung tumor tissue, sampled at surgery. These TCRs come from a male donor with early-stage non-small cell lung cancer.

This clonotype was seen at least ten times. In DNA, the CDR3 is TGTGCCAGCAGCCCACCGGGGTCGAGGAACACTGAAGCTTTCTTT. Protein: CASSPPGSRNTEAFF. The rearrangement links TRBV7-2 to TRBJ1-1; D is unresolved. Germline CDR1 and CDR2: SGHTA and FQGNSA. This CDR3 is built from 15 residues. Deletions cut 5 bases from V and 1 base from J, with 14 bases between.

This clonotype was seen at least ten times. The genes are TRBV4-1 and TRBJ1-6; TRBD1 is a possible D gene (5 bases). Trimming stripped 0 bases from V and 10 bases from J, with 16 bases between. Germline CDR1 and CDR2: MGHRA and YSYEKL. There are 16 residues in the CDR3. The CDR3 loop reads CASSQDFGRERSPLHF. In DNA form, the CDR3 reads TGCGCCAGCAGCCAAGATTTTGGCAGGGAGAGATCACCCCTCCACTTT.

Ten or more counts support this clonotype. The chain joins TRBV4-2 to TRBJ2-1; a possible D gene is TRBD2 (6 bases). Trimming shortened V by 4 bases and J by 1 base, and 17 bases separated the two germline ends. CDR3 size: 17 residues. CDR1 and CDR2 from the germline V gene are LGHNA and YNFKEQ. Written as DNA, the CDR3 is TGTGCCAGCAGCCCCCCGTTGGGCGGGAATTCCTACAATGAGCAGTTCTTC. It yields the protein CASSPPLGGNSYNEQFF.

There are many counts of this clonotype. The V gene is TRBV20-1, the J gene TRBJ1-6; D ambiguous. V shed 1 base and J shed 4 bases, with 11 bases lying between them. Germline V lookup: CDR1 DFQATT, CDR2 SNEGSKA (reference sequence). This CDR3 is 15 amino acids long. The CDR3 spells CSARAASPYNSPLHF. As DNA, the CDR3 is TGCAGTGCTAGAGCGGCGTCCCCTTATAATTCACCCCTCCACTTT.

In this sample, this clonotype turned up many times. The chain couples TRBV6-6 to TRBJ1-3; D not resolved. There are 14 residues in the CDR3. The germline V gene has CDR1 MNHNY and CDR2 SVGAGI (reference sequence). V was cut by 5 bases and J by 1 base, with 9 bases left in between. The CDR3 coding sequence is TGTGCCAGCAGTGCCTACCATTCTGGAAACACCATATATTTT. It translates to CASSAYHSGNTIYF.

This clonotype appeared many times. The V call is TRBV10-3, the J call TRBJ2-7; 8 bases match TRBD2. Germline trimming cut 10 bases from V and 5 bases from J; bases unmatched to any gene: 16. This CDR3 has 15 amino acids. Germline V CDR1 and CDR2: ENHRY, SYGVKD. The CDR3 coding sequence is TGTGCCACAGAATTACCGGGACTAGTAAGCCACGAGCAGTACTTC. The encoded protein is CATELPGLVSHEQYF.

This clonotype was recorded at least ten times. V and J are TRBV20-1 and TRBJ2-7; D remains ambiguous. Germline CDR1 and CDR2: DFQATT and SNEGSKA (reference sequence). This CDR3 comprises 13 residues. Trimming left V 4 bases short and J 2 bases short, with 12 bases between. This chain's CDR3 is CSAISEFTYEQYF. In DNA, the CDR3 is TGCAGTGCTATCTCGGAGTTTACCTACGAGCAGTACTTC.

The J gene is TRBJ1-6, the V gene TRBV2, with D perhaps matching TRBD1 (5 bases). The CDR3 has 12 residues. CDR1 and CDR2 from the germline V gene are SNHLY and FYNNEI. Trimming stripped 4 bases from V and 11 bases from J, with 9 bases between. The CDR3 DNA reads TGTGCCAGCAGTGGCGACAGTCCACCCCTCCACTTT. Translating it yields CASSGDSPPLHF.

Ten or more counts support this clonotype. The chain employs TRBV20-1 and TRBJ2-7, with 7 bases lining up with TRBD2. CDR3 length: 13 amino acids. Germline V lookup: CDR1 DFQATT, CDR2 SNEGSKA (reference sequence). Trimming cost V 6 bases and J 2 bases; bases outside gene matches: 7. CDR3 amino acids: CSARTSWAYEQYF. The CDR3 coding sequence is TGCAGTGCGCGGACTAGTTGGGCCTACGAGCAGTACTTC.

Many counts were recorded for this clonotype. CDR3 nucleotides: TGTGCCACCAGAGGGGTGAACGAGGATACGCAGTATTTT. It yields the protein CATRGVNEDTQYF. V and J are TRBV15 and TRBJ2-3, with D possibly TRBD1 on 5 matching bases. Between the trimmed V and J ends, which lost 6 bases and 6 bases, there was a span of 13 bases. The CDR3 totals 13 residues. CDR1 and CDR2 (germline): LNHNV, YYDKDF (reference sequence). The full variable domain, in which reference TRBV15 and TRBJ2-3 provide the parts outside the CDR3, is DAMVIQNPRYQVTQFGKPVTLSCSQTLNHNVMYWYQQKSSQAPKLLFHYYDKDFNNEADTPDNFQSRRPNTSFCFLDIRSPGLGDTAMYLCATRGVNEDTQYFGPGTRLTVL.

This clonotype was picked up many times. This chain connects TRBV6-5 to TRBJ2-1; D remains ambiguous. Germline assignment: CDR1 MNHEY and CDR2 SVGAGI. Trimming removed 0 bases at V and 0 bases at J, with 9 bases between. The CDR3 contains 16 residues. The CDR3 spells CASSYSHLSSYNEQFF. In DNA, the CDR3 is TGTGCCAGCAGTTACTCGCATCTGAGCTCCTACAATGAGCAGTTCTTC.

This clonotype was seen only a few times. CDR3 DNA sequence: TGTGCCAGCCAAGAGGGGGGGATGGAGACCCAGTACTTC. It translates to CASQEGGMETQYF. The genes are TRBV25-1 and TRBJ2-5; possible D gene TRBD2, 7 bases. Germline V gives CDR1 MGHDK, CDR2 SYGVNS. This CDR3 region has 13 residues. V lost 8 bases, J lost 5 bases, and 15 bases lay in between.

This clonotype was counted at least ten times. The chain combines TRBV5-1 with TRBJ2-4; the match to TRBD1 covers 7 bases. V was clipped by 0 bases and J by 0 bases; unmatched bases: 3. The CDR3 runs 16 residues. The germline gives CDR1 SGHRS, CDR2 YFSETQ. The CDR3 loop is CASSLVQGVAKNIQYF. As DNA, the CDR3 is TGCGCCAGCAGCTTGGTTCAGGGGGTAGCCAAAAACATTCAGTACTTC.

In its sample, this clonotype was seen many times. The chain employs TRBV29-1 and TRBJ2-1; 12 bases agree with TRBD2. CDR3 length: 17 amino acids. Trimming cost V 6 bases and J 2 bases; bases outside gene matches: 11. CDR1 SQVTM and CDR2 ANQGSEA come from the germline V gene. CDR3 in amino acids: CSVGLAGTSSAYNEQFF. Written as DNA, the CDR3 is TGCAGCGTGGGACTAGCGGGCACCTCCTCCGCCTACAATGAGCAGTTCTTC.

This clonotype was seen a few times. V usage is TRBV6-5 and J usage is TRBJ2-7; TRBD2 might be the D (6 bases). Germline assignment: CDR1 MNHEY and CDR2 SVGAGI. V gave up 6 bases and J gave up 5 bases, with 14 bases separating them. This CDR3 is built from 13 residues. This CDR3 is CASRWAGGDEQYF. DNA for the CDR3: TGTGCCAGCAGATGGGCCGGAGGGGACGAGCAGTACTTC.

This clonotype has at least ten counts. The chain employs TRBV12-3 or TRBV12-4 and TRBJ1-2; D is undetermined. V shed 1 base and J shed 0 bases, with 15 bases lying between them. The CDR3 has 17 amino acids. The CDR3 bases are TGTGCCAGCAGTTTAGGCAGGCGGGCAGCCCCTAACTATGGCTACACCTTC. Protein sequence: CASSLGRRAAPNYGYTF.

This clonotype occurred many times. The CDR3 DNA is TGTGCCAGCAGCCGCTCCGGACAGGGGGGCGGCTACACCTTC. Translated: CASSRSGQGGGYTF. The chain uses TRBV4-2 and TRBJ1-2, with TRBD1 matching 10 bases. This CDR3 has 14 amino acids. Germline V CDR1 and CDR2: LGHNA, YNFKEQ. V shed 4 bases and J 8 bases; nucleotides not matched to a gene: 7.

In its sample, this clonotype was seen many times. The chain has TRBV9 and TRBJ2-3; the match to TRBD2 covers 8 bases. Looked up from germline, CDR1 is SGDLS and CDR2 is YYNGEE. The V gene end was trimmed by 0 bases and the J gene end by 5 bases; junction bases not matched to a gene: 8. This CDR3 contains 16 residues. The CDR3 loop is CASSVAAGEPRDTQYF. The CDR3 DNA reads as TGTGCCAGCAGCGTAGCAGCGGGAGAGCCCAGAGATACGCAGTATTTT.

The gene calls are TRBV20-1 and TRBJ1-1; 9 nucleotides line up with TRBD1. The length of the CDR3 is 16 residues. V shed 1 base, J shed 1 base, and the junction held 7 bases outside the gene matches. Germline CDR1 reads DFQATT; CDR2 reads SNEGSKA (reference sequence). This CDR3 reads CSARARTGAWNTEAFF. In DNA, the CDR3 is TGCAGTGCTAGAGCTCGGACAGGGGCCTGGAACACTGAAGCTTTCTTT.

This clonotype was observed a handful of times. This chain links TRBV7-9 with TRBJ2-7, with D tentatively TRBD1 (6 bases). Deletions cut 3 bases from V and 12 bases from J, with 18 bases between. CDR1 and CDR2 (germline): SEHNR, FQNEAQ (reference sequence). This CDR3 region has 13 residues. The CDR3 DNA reads TGTGCCAGCAGCTTGGGGACACCCTCTCCCCCGTACTTC. It yields the protein CASSLGTPSPPYF.

This clonotype was picked up many times. This chain uses TRBV29-1 with TRBJ1-1; D is perhaps TRBD1 (5 bases). V gave up 3 bases and J gave up 5 bases, with 10 bases separating them. The CDR3 has 12 residues. The germline CDR1 and CDR2 sequences are SQVTM and ANQGSEA. In DNA form, the CDR3 reads TGCAGCGTTGACAGGGTGGGGACTGAAGCTTTCTTT. Protein: CSVDRVGTEAFF.

This clonotype came up many times. The V and J genes are TRBV27 and TRBJ1-1; D is uncertain. Trimming took off 4 bases at V and 3 bases at J, with 15 bases between the two ends. The CDR3 is 15 amino acids. Germline V lookup: CDR1 MNHEY, CDR2 SMNVEV (reference sequence). In DNA form, the CDR3 reads TGTGCCAGCAGTTACCTAGGTGGCGGTCACACTGAAGCTTTCTTT. This encodes CASSYLGGGHTEAFF.

This clonotype was detected many times. The chain has TRBV4-1 and TRBJ2-3; D possibly corresponds to TRBD1 (6 bases). The CDR3 consists of 15 residues. CDR1 and CDR2 (germline): MGHRA, YSYEKL. Trimming removed 0 bases at V and 4 bases at J, with 11 bases between. CDR3 sequence (DNA): TGCGCCAGCAGCCAAGAAAACAGGGAATCAGATACGCAGTATTTT. As protein: CASSQENRESDTQYF.

This clonotype was seen a few times. The J gene is TRBJ1-1, the V gene TRBV18, with no clear D. The germline V gene has CDR1 KGHSH and CDR2 LQKENI. Trimming removed 3 bases at V and 1 base at J, with 9 bases between. CDR3 size: 14 residues. As DNA, the CDR3 is TGTGCCAGCTCACCTACGTGGGGGAACACTGAAGCTTTCTTT. Translated: CASSPTWGNTEAFF.

This clonotype was seen at least ten times. This chain joins TRBV6-1 and TRBJ2-5, with D maybe TRBD2 (5 bases). The CDR3 extends over 14 amino acids. Trimming left V 5 bases short and J 5 bases short, with 15 bases between. Per germline, CDR1 MNHNS and CDR2 SASEGT. The CDR3 nucleotides are TGTGCCAGCAGTTTGAGCGGAGACGGGGAGACCCAGTACTTC. Encoded protein: CASSLSGDGETQYF.

This clonotype showed up many times. This chain links TRBV6-2 or TRBV6-3 with TRBJ2-2, with D tentatively TRBD2 (5 bases). The CDR3 contains 17 residues. The germline CDR1 and CDR2 sequences are MNHEY and SVGEGT. Trimming removed 3 bases at V and 3 bases at J, with 17 bases between. In DNA form, the CDR3 reads TGTGCCAGCAGTTATATCTCGGGGAGTCTGGACACCGGGGAGCTGTTTTTT. Its protein is CASSYISGSLDTGELFF.